The entry below gives a single T cell receptor (beta chain) sequence along with its context. The data stem from a study of blood T cell repertoires in COVID-19. Which cohort a participant joined came from the clinical history participants gave. Germline-derived CDR1 and CDR2 are MDHEN and SYDVKM. This CDR3 has 14 residues. The J segment lost 2 bases and the V segment lost 3 bases, leaving 1 base of the junction unmatched. Some clones are missing from TCRdb's copy, which holds only in-frame ones; the method was immunoSEQ multiplex PCR. In the table there are 150,000 or so clones, around 90% of which are singletons.

V and J are TRBV28 and TRBJ2-7; 10 bases agree with TRBD1. Source material: PBMCs or T cells enriched from blood (not recorded which). This clonotype originated in a woman aged 40 to 50 who had been exposed to COVID-19. The CDR3 DNA is TGTGCCAGCAGTTTGACAGGGGGCACCTACGAGCAGTACTTC. Protein: CASSLTGGTYEQYF.